The following is a T cell receptor (beta chain) sequence with its context. Amplification of TCR beta CDR3 regions used RNA transcripts. HTBI-primed RT-PCR formed the first round, and a multiplex PCR formed the second. TCRdb reanalysed the multiplex PCR reads using MiXCR and keeps one entry per CDR3 protein. Counted here are hundreds of thousands of distinct CDR3 sequences, under 25% occurring once; the ten biggest clones make up 2.5% to 3.5%. This specimen belongs to a study of Graves' ophthalmopathy and Graves' hyperthyroidism. Hyperthyroidism counted as stable given no ophthalmopathy within 18 months of follow-up. V gave up 3 bases and J gave up 9 bases, with 8 bases separating them. Germline V gene lookup returns CDR1 SNHLY and CDR2 FYNNEI. This CDR3 is 11 amino acids long.

This sequence originates from a woman aged 18 to 35 with stable Graves' hyperthyroidism. Material: peripheral blood. The chain couples TRBV2 to TRBJ1-1; D call uncertain. In DNA, the CDR3 is TGTGCCAGCAGTGAGATCCTACAAGCTTTCTTT. Its protein is CASSEILQAFF. Using reference TRBV2 and TRBJ1-1 for the parts outside the CDR3, the full variable domain is EPEVTQTPSHQVTQMGQEVILRCVPISNHLYFYWYRQILGQKVEFLVSFYNNEISEKSEIFDDQFSVERPDGSNFTLKIRSTKLEDSAMYFCASSEILQAFFGQGTRLTVV.